A selection of T cell receptor beta chains follows, all from one sample in a study of regulatory T cells in long-lasting Graves disease. Via MiXCR, TCRdb re-called the multiplex PCR reads, giving one row per CDR3 protein. The sample includes fewer than 500,000 distinct CDR3 sequences, around 15% of them seen just once. These same records also appear under a second study, on T cells in Graves' hyperthyroidism and ophthalmopathy.

This specimen was peripheral blood mononuclear cells (PBMCs), taken at new diagnosis, from a patient treated with antithyroid drugs. Receptors originate from a man aged 35 to 55 with Graves disease. The CDR3 runs from the conserved cysteine through the conserved F or W. The D gene is left open where the match is weak. Rows give clone size only sometimes, using once, few, many, or a class for an expanded clone.

J gene,D gene,clone size,V gene,CDR3 protein,CDR3 DNA
TRBJ2-3,-,few,TRBV7-2,CASSLVDGSTDTQYF,TGTGCCAGCAGCTTAGTAGACGGGAGCACAGATACGCAGTATTTT
TRBJ2-5,-,many,TRBV3-1,CASSRPSKETQYF,TGTGCCAGCAGCCGCCCGTCAAAAGAGACCCAGTACTTC
TRBJ1-4,TRBD1,many,TRBV11-2,CASSRTGTGRPGELFF,TGTGCCAGCAGCCGAACCGGGACAGGTCGACCGGGGGAACTGTTTTTT
TRBJ2-7,TRBD1,many,TRBV2,CASRSGTVSYEQYF,TGTGCCAGCAGATCCGGGACAGTCTCCTACGAGCAGTACTTC
TRBJ2-5,TRBD2,few,TRBV2,CASSPRGVQETQYF,TGTGCCAGCAGCCCCCGGGGGGTCCAAGAGACCCAGTACTTC
TRBJ2-4,TRBD1,many,TRBV11-2,CASSYRGAKNIQYF,TGTGCCAGCAGCTACAGGGGAGCCAAAAACATTCAGTACTTC
TRBJ1-3,-,many,TRBV30,CAWSVQEGVIPGNTIYF,TGTGCCTGGAGTGTACAAGAGGGAGTCATCCCTGGAAACACCATATATTTT
TRBJ2-7,-,many,TRBV20-1,CSANSLYEQYF,TGCAGTGCAAACTCGTTGTACGAGCAGTACTTC
TRBJ2-7,TRBD2,-,TRBV20-1,CSARTSGSPLYEQYF,TGCAGTGCTCGGACTAGCGGGAGCCCTTTATACGAGCAGTACTTC
TRBJ2-7,TRBD1,many,TRBV10-2,CASSGGGRSYEQYF,TGCGCCAGCAGTGGAGGGGGCAGATCCTACGAGCAGTACTTC
TRBJ2-7,-,many,TRBV15,CATSRSSQGEQYF,TGTGCCACCAGCAGAAGCTCTCAAGGCGAGCAGTACTTC
TRBJ2-1,TRBD2,many,TRBV10-3,CAISDPTSGRGDEQFF,TGTGCCATCAGTGACCCCACTAGCGGGAGAGGCGATGAGCAGTTCTTC
TRBJ2-3,-,-,TRBV10-2,CASSESKSYRTPTDTQYF,TGCGCCAGCAGTGAGTCAAAGAGTTACAGAACCCCCACAGATACGCAGTATTTT
TRBJ2-2,TRBD2,many,TRBV2,CASSGLAGVTANTGELFF,TGTGCCAGCAGCGGACTAGCGGGAGTTACCGCGAACACCGGGGAGCTGTTTTTT
TRBJ2-1,TRBD2,-,TRBV9,CASSVLADSYNEQFF,TGTGCCAGCAGCGTTCTAGCGGATTCCTACAATGAGCAGTTCTTC
TRBJ2-1,TRBD2,few,TRBV28,CASTHGGRYYNEQFF,TGTGCCAGCACCCACGGGGGGAGGTACTACAATGAGCAGTTCTTC
TRBJ2-4,TRBD2,-,TRBV15,CATSRPAERGGNIQYF,TGTGCCACCAGCAGACCCGCTGAGCGGGGAGGGAACATTCAGTACTTC
TRBJ2-1,TRBD2,many,TRBV30,CAWSGGASGFNEQFF,TGTGCCTGGAGTGGCGGGGCTAGCGGTTTCAATGAGCAGTTCTTC
TRBJ2-1,TRBD1,-,TRBV12-3/TRBV12-4,CASSWGQSSYNEQFF,TGTGCCAGCAGTTGGGGACAGAGCTCCTACAATGAGCAGTTCTTC
TRBJ2-7,TRBD2,many,TRBV12-3/TRBV12-4,CASSPEGRVTYEQYF,TGTGCCAGCAGCCCCGAAGGGAGGGTAACCTACGAGCAGTACTTC
TRBJ1-6,-,many,TRBV7-9,CASSLGAGDRNSPLHF,TGTGCCAGCAGCTTAGGGGCAGGAGACAGGAATTCACCCCTCCACTTT
TRBJ2-3,-,-,TRBV11-2,CASSFGRGGTDTQYF,TGTGCCAGCAGCTTCGGTCGCGGGGGCACAGATACGCAGTATTTT
TRBJ2-7,TRBD1,many,TRBV28,CASSSGTGGFGEQYF,TGTGCCAGCAGTTCCGGGACAGGGGGCTTCGGGGAGCAGTACTTC
TRBJ1-1,TRBD1,-,TRBV6-1,CASSEASTRGQGAEAFF,TGTGCCAGCAGTGAGGCAAGCACTAGGGGACAGGGGGCCGAAGCTTTCTTT
TRBJ2-7,TRBD2,many,TRBV20-1,CSARLAGILYEQYF,TGCAGTGCTAGACTAGCGGGGATCCTATACGAGCAGTACTTC
TRBJ2-1,TRBD2,-,TRBV27,CASRLWTSGNNEQFF,TGTGCCAGCAGGCTATGGACTAGCGGGAACAATGAGCAGTTCTTC
TRBJ1-5,-,-,TRBV24-1,CATSKAADQPQHF,TGTGCCACCAGTAAGGCCGCTGATCAGCCCCAGCATTTT
TRBJ2-3,TRBD2,many,TRBV3-1,CASSQGLGLATDTQYF,TGTGCCAGCAGCCAAGGATTAGGACTAGCAACAGATACGCAGTATTTT
TRBJ2-1,-,many,TRBV30,CAWSELAPNEQFF,TGTGCCTGGAGCGAACTAGCCCCCAATGAGCAGTTCTTC
TRBJ2-1,TRBD2,-,TRBV24-1,CATSAASGRGLSYNEQFF,TGTGCCACCAGTGCGGCTAGCGGGAGGGGGCTCTCCTACAATGAGCAGTTCTTC
TRBJ1-4,TRBD1,many,TRBV28,CASSLTGTANEKLFF,TGTGCCAGCAGCCTGACCGGGACAGCTAATGAAAAACTGTTTTTT
TRBJ1-1,-,many,TRBV6-5,CASSYGGLWDTEAFF,TGTGCCAGCAGTTACGGGGGGCTATGGGACACTGAAGCTTTCTTT
TRBJ2-7,-,many,TRBV20-1,CSARRLGRGDFYEQYF,TGCAGTGCTAGAAGGTTAGGTAGGGGGGATTTTTACGAGCAGTACTTC
TRBJ2-7,TRBD2,many,TRBV20-1,CSASVAGGTYEQYF,TGCAGTGCTAGCGTGGCGGGAGGGACCTACGAGCAGTACTTC
TRBJ1-2,TRBD1,-,TRBV5-1,CASSLGTGTRGYTF,TGCGCCAGCAGCCTGGGGACAGGGACGCGAGGCTACACCTTC
TRBJ2-3,-,-,TRBV28,CASSPRGVAAATDTQYF,TGTGCCAGCAGTCCCCGGGGCGTAGCGGCCGCCACAGATACGCAGTATTTT
TRBJ1-4,TRBD1,-,TRBV18,CASSPGQGEKLFF,TGTGCCAGCTCACCAGGACAGGGGGAAAAACTGTTTTTT
TRBJ2-7,TRBD2,many,TRBV2,CASSPGLAGGSYEQYF,TGTGCCAGCAGCCCGGGACTAGCGGGAGGGTCCTACGAGCAGTACTTC
TRBJ2-2,TRBD1,many,TRBV20-1,CSARPTGVGELFF,TGCAGTGCTAGACCGACAGGGGTCGGGGAGCTGTTTTTT
TRBJ1-5,-,many,TRBV2,CASSEIWGDSNQPQHF,TGTGCCAGCAGTGAAATCTGGGGGGATAGCAATCAGCCCCAGCATTTT
TRBJ1-1,-,many,TRBV19,CASSIGNTEAFF,TGTGCCAGTAGTATAGGGAACACTGAAGCTTTCTTT
TRBJ2-7,-,-,TRBV12-3/TRBV12-4,CASSFNGLYEQYF,TGTGCCAGCAGTTTTAACGGTCTCTACGAGCAGTACTTC
TRBJ2-7,-,many,TRBV9,CASSVAGRGYEQYF,TGTGCCAGCAGCGTAGCGGGACGGGGCTACGAGCAGTACTTC
TRBJ1-4,TRBD1,many,TRBV28,CASSPWGTENEKLFF,TGTGCCAGCAGTCCATGGGGGACAGAGAATGAAAAACTGTTTTTT
TRBJ2-3,TRBD2,-,TRBV28,CASSHGLAGVRTDTQYF,TGTGCCAGCAGTCATGGACTAGCGGGAGTAAGGACAGATACGCAGTATTTT
TRBJ2-1,TRBD2,-,TRBV29-1,CSVVLTSGKGEQFF,TGCAGCGTTGTACTGACTAGCGGGAAAGGTGAGCAGTTCTTC
TRBJ1-1,-,many,TRBV6-1,CASSDNWNTEAFF,TGTGCCAGCAGTGACAATTGGAACACTGAAGCTTTCTTT
TRBJ2-1,-,many,TRBV30,CAWSVYSPEQFF,TGTGCCTGGAGTGTATACTCGCCTGAGCAGTTCTTC
TRBJ2-7,-,many,TRBV20-1,CSATSRMGGYYEQYF,TGCAGTGCAACTTCCAGGATGGGGGGCTATTACGAGCAGTACTTC
TRBJ1-1,TRBD1,few,TRBV20-1,CSASGQGSSAEAFF,TGCAGTGCTAGCGGACAGGGAAGCAGCGCTGAAGCTTTCTTT
TRBJ2-7,-,-,TRBV5-1,CASSSDEQYF,TGCGCCAGCAGCTCGGACGAGCAGTACTTC
TRBJ1-5,-,many,TRBV20-1,CSAKGQPQHF,TGCAGTGCTAAGGGTCAGCCCCAGCATTTT
TRBJ2-3,TRBD2,many,TRBV2,CASSGGLAGGSDTQYF,TGTGCCAGCAGTGGGGGCCTAGCGGGAGGATCCGATACGCAGTATTTT
TRBJ1-4,-,many,TRBV20-1,CSARGGWANEKLFF,TGCAGTGCTAGGGGGGGGTGGGCTAATGAAAAACTGTTTTTT
TRBJ2-3,TRBD2,many,TRBV24-1,CATSDSGRALDTQYF,TGTGCCACCAGTGATTCCGGGAGGGCCTTAGATACGCAGTATTTT
TRBJ2-1,-,few,TRBV12-3/TRBV12-4,CASKLGNGWNEQFF,TGTGCCAGCAAGCTCGGGAACGGTTGGAATGAGCAGTTCTTC
TRBJ1-1,TRBD1,few,TRBV19,CASKVGDRATEAFF,TGTGCCAGTAAAGTAGGGGACAGGGCCACTGAAGCTTTCTTT